One sample yielded the 6 T cell receptor beta chains listed below, sequenced in a study of T cells after yellow fever vaccination. TCRdb independently ran MiXCR on the 5' RACE reads; one entry per CDR3 protein. Here the sample spans some 500,000 distinct CDR3 sequences, roughly 13% being singletons. The starting material was PBMCs, obtained on the day of the yellow fever booster vaccination. The receptors derive from a man aged 30 to 45 who received the YFV17D yellow fever vaccine.

This clonotype occurred a few times. The rearrangement joins TRBV12-3 or TRBV12-4 to TRBJ2-1, with TRBD1 matching over 9 bases. The CDR3 is 14 residues long. V gave up 4 bases and J gave up 8 bases; unmatched junction bases: 6. CDR3 nucleotides: TGTGCCAGCAGTTGGGGGACAGGGATTCATGAGCAGTTCTTC. Its protein is CASSWGTGIHEQFF.

This clonotype came up a few times. The gene calls are TRBV9 and TRBJ2-3; 7 bases map to TRBD2. J lost 3 bases, V lost 0 bases, and 4 bases had no gene match. This CDR3 has 15 amino acids. Germline loops: CDR1 SGDLS, CDR2 YYNGEE. The CDR3 loop is CASSVAIGRTDTQYF. CDR3 DNA: TGTGCCAGCAGCGTAGCTATCGGGAGGACAGATACGCAGTATTTT.

The sample holds many counts of this clonotype. This chain joins TRBV6-2 or TRBV6-3 and TRBJ2-7; the D is unclear. Trimming stripped 6 bases from V and 7 bases from J, with 16 bases between. The germline V gene has CDR1 MNHEY and CDR2 SVGEGT. The CDR3 is 13 residues long. The CDR3 bases are TGTGCCAGCAGCCCCGGACGTGGCGGAGAGCAGTACTTC. Translating gives CASSPGRGGEQYF.

This clonotype was seen only a few times. This chain connects TRBV25-1 to TRBJ1-1; D is uncertain. Trimming left V 3 bases short and J 7 bases short, with 9 bases between. Per germline, CDR1 MGHDK and CDR2 SYGVNS. The CDR3 has 12 residues. The DNA for the CDR3 is TGTGCCAGCAGTGATGGTGCCCTTGAAGCTTTCTTT. Translating gives CASSDGALEAFF.

This clonotype has more than one count but fewer than ten. The chain recombines TRBV12-3 or TRBV12-4 with TRBJ2-2; the match to TRBD2 covers 8 bases. The CDR3 covers 17 residues. The V segment lost 6 bases and the J segment 1 base; nucleotides outside the gene matches: 10. CDR3 protein: CASSPSSGGLNTGELFF. The CDR3 DNA follows: TGTGCCAGCAGCCCCTCATCGGGGGGGTTGAACACCGGGGAGCTGTTTTTT.

This chain joins TRBV25-1 and TRBJ2-5; D is possibly TRBD1 or TRBD2 (5 bases each). Germline V gives CDR1 MGHDK, CDR2 SYGVNS. There are 20 residues in the CDR3. V gave up 2 bases and J gave up 4 bases, with 29 bases separating them. CDR3 protein: CASSEKGFGVSGTWVETQYF. The CDR3 nucleotides read TGTGCCAGCAGTGAAAAGGGATTCGGGGTTTCGGGGACGTGGGTAGAGACCCAGTACTTC.